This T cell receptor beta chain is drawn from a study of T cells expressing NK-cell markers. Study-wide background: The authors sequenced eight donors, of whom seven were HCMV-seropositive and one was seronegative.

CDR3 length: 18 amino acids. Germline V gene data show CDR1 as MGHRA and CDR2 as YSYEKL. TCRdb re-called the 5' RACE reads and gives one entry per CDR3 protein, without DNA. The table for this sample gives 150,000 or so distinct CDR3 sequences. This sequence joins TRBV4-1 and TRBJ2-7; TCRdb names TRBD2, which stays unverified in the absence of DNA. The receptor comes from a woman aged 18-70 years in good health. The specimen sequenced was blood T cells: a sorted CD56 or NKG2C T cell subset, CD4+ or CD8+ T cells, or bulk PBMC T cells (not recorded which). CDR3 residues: CASSQDLFGLAGAGEQYF.